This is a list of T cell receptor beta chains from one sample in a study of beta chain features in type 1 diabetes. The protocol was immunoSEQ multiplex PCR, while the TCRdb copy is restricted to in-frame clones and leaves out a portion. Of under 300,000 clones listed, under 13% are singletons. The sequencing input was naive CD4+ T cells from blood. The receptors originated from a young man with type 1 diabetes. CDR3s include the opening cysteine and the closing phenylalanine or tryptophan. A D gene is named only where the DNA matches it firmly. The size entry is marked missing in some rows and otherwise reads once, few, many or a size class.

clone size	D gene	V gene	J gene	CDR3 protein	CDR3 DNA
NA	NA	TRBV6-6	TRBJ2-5	CASSYSAGPQPETQYF	TGTGCCAGCAGTTATTCCGCGGGACCTCAGCCGGAGACCCAGTACTTC
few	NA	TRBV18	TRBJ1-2	CASSPSEGYYGYTF	TGTGCCAGCTCACCATCAGAGGGTTACTATGGCTACACCTTC
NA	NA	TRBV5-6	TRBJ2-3	CASSFGRATDTQYF	TGTGCCAGCAGCTTCGGCAGGGCCACAGATACGCAGTATTTT
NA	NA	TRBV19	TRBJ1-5	CASRKQGYSNQPQHF	TGTGCCAGTAGGAAACAGGGCTATAGCAATCAGCCCCAGCATTTT
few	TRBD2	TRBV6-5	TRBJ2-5	CASSSRTRGETQYF	TGTGCCAGCAGTTCCCGGACTAGGGGAGAGACCCAGTACTTC
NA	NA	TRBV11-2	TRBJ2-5	CASSLDMETQYF	TGTGCCAGCAGCTTAGATATGGAGACCCAGTACTTC
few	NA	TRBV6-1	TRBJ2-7	CASNAGNLRGQYF	TGTGCCAGCAATGCGGGGAATCTACGAGGGCAGTACTTC
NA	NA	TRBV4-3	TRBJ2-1	CASSQDPGEGYEQFF	TGCGCCAGCAGCCAAGATCCAGGGGAGGGGTATGAGCAGTTCTTC
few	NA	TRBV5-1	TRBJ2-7	CASSLGASLTYEQYF	TGCGCCAGCAGCTTGGGGGCCAGCCTAACCTACGAGCAGTACTTC
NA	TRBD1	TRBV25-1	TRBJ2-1	CASSASGTDNEQFF	TGTGCCAGCAGTGCCTCCGGGACAGACAATGAGCAGTTCTTC
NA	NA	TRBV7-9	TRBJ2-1	CASSLAKQGADEQFF	TGTGCCAGCAGCTTAGCGAAGCAGGGCGCCGATGAGCAGTTCTTC
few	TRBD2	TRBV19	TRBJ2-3	CASSQLGLGTDTQYF	TGTGCCAGTAGCCAACTAGGACTAGGCACAGATACGCAGTATTTT
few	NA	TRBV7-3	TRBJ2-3	CASSLSGYADTQYF	TGTGCCAGCAGCTTATCGGGGTACGCAGATACGCAGTATTTT
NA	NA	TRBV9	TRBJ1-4	CASSEISGKNNEKLFF	TGTGCCAGCAGCGAAATTTCAGGGAAAAATAATGAAAAACTGTTTTTT
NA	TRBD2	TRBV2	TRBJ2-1	CASRLAGPYNEQFF	TGTGCCAGCAGACTAGCGGGTCCCTACAATGAGCAGTTCTTC
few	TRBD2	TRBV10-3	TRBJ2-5	CAAGEFTETQYF	TGTGCCGCGGGGGAATTCACAGAGACCCAGTACTTC
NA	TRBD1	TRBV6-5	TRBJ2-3	CASTGQYTDTQYF	TGTGCCAGCACGGGACAGTACACAGATACGCAGTATTTT
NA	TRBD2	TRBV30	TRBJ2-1	CAWRTTSGGSRSYNEQFF	TGTGCCTGGAGGACGACTAGCGGGGGGTCTCGCTCCTACAATGAGCAGTTCTTC
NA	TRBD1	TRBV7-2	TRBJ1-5	CASSSSGQGGQPQHF	TGTGCCAGCAGCTCGTCAGGACAGGGCGGTCAGCCCCAGCATTTT